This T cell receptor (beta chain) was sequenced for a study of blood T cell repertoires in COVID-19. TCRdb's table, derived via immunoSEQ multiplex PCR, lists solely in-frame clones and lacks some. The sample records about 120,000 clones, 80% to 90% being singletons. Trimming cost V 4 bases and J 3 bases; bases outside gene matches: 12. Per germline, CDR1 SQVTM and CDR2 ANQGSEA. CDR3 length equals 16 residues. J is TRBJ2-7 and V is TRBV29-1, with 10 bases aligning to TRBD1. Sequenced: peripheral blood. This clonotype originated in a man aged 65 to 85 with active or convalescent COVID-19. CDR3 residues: CSVGQGAQTTHYEQYF. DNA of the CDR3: TGCAGCGTTGGACAGGGGGCGCAAACCACTCACTACGAGCAGTACTTC.